Sequencing of this TCR beta chain was carried out in a study of PD-1 blockade in classical Hodgkin lymphoma (dated by TCRdb to about 2020). For context, the study as a whole: The study used CyTOF and TCR beta sequencing to define a peripheral blood immune signature of response to PD-1 blockade in classical Hodgkin lymphoma.

The investigation overall reported the following: The study covered only a single clinical trial cohort, and the causes of the repertoire differences, possibly disease activity or prior therapy, were still not defined. Baseline TCR diversity was reported as lower in newly diagnosed patients than in healthy donors, and lower still in relapsed/refractory patients.

The CDR3 runs 16 amino acids, cysteine and phenylalanine included. Only the CDR3 portion is preserved as DNA: 48 bases, with reading frame beginning at the first base. For CDR1 and CDR2, the germline V gene (reference sequence) lists MNHEY and SMNVEV. The V end loses 2 bases and the J end loses 1 base, and a stretch of 12 bases separates them. In regard to this clone: Its recognized antigen is unknown. No clone much larger than this one lies a single base away; base qualities are absent.

Genomic DNA was isolated using the Qiagen DNeasy kit from unsorted PBMCs as well as from negatively selected CD4+ and CD8+ fractions. TCR beta CDR3 regions were subjected to amplification by immunoSEQ multiplex PCR with primers that anneal to V and J segments. A synthetic immune receptor repertoire was used to minimize amplification bias, and any residual bias was removed computationally once sequencing was done. The source study handled its data this way. Custom Python scripts were used to quantify repertoire diversity as the Shannon entropy index. Unsorted, CD4+ and CD8+ repertoires were analyzed separately, except for combined analyses in which CD4+ and CD8+ sequences were merged in silico. TCRdb stores this immuneACCESS table with in-frame sequences only. Part of the clones is absent; in the studies checked, under half of the shortfall reflects unresolved V genes, and no reason is known for the rest. V, J and clone size reflect that table, while D and trimming were determined from the DNA. For this sample there are roughly 20,000 clones; about 87% appear just once. The ten largest clones capture 6.5% to 8% of the sample.

In light of the paper, this sample's time point label describes: newly diagnosed, previously untreated cHL patient sample. Using a Miltenyi CD8+ T cell isolation kit, CD8+ T cells were purified from thawed PBMCs through magnetic negative selection. PBMCs from patients with newly diagnosed, previously untreated classical Hodgkin lymphoma were sequenced as a comparison group for the relapsed/refractory trial patients. Peripheral blood was collected in 8 mL Vacutainer Cell Preparation Tubes, from which PBMCs were isolated by centrifugation and then cryopreserved. Purified CD4+ and CD8+ fractions were generated only in cases for which an additional PBMC sample was available. Magnetically labelled cells were depleted on LS columns in a quadroMACS separator, and the flow-through was collected as the purified fraction.

The chain is made from TRBV27 and TRBJ1-5; the D gene is not confidently resolved. This TCR was sampled from a human donor with classical Hodgkin lymphoma. The specimen sequenced was CD8+ T cells from blood. The CDR3 reads as follows: CASSLEEGLSNQPQHF. The bases read TGTGCCAGCAGTTTAGAGGAAGGGCTAAGCAATCAGCCCCAGCATTTT.